This entry features one TCR beta chain sequence. The antigen is unknown. The germline gives CDR1 LNHNV, CDR2 YYDKDF (reference sequence). Between the trimmed V and J ends, which lost 0 bases and 4 bases, there was a span of 19 bases. The length of the CDR3 is 17 residues. As processed by the authors: ImmunoSEQ gave junction-only sequences without quality scores, so filtering differed. Method: immunoSEQ multiplex PCR; TCRdb's copy keeps in-frame clones and lacks some. That table gives V, J and clone size, and the DNA gave D and trimming. The table has 90,000 to 130,000 clones, around 65% seen once; the top ten hold 24%. The data derive from a study of shared clonotypes between healthy human individuals. General study points: The authors expected sequencing depth to affect clonotype sharing among donors. Of the naive CD4 clonotypes, roughly 5% were shared across several donors. Shared clonotypes across all four donors exceeded non-shared ones in generation probability.

This sequence originates from a woman aged 25 to 45 in good health. The J gene is TRBJ2-7, the V gene TRBV15; no definite D call. The sample was memory CD8+ T cells sorted from blood. Documented subset: CD45RO+ cells pooled with CCR7-negative TemRA cells. The CDR3 nucleotides read TGTGCCACCAGCAGAGACCAAGTTGTTGTGGAGTTGTACGAGCAGTACTTC. Amino acid sequence: CATSRDQVVVELYEQYF.